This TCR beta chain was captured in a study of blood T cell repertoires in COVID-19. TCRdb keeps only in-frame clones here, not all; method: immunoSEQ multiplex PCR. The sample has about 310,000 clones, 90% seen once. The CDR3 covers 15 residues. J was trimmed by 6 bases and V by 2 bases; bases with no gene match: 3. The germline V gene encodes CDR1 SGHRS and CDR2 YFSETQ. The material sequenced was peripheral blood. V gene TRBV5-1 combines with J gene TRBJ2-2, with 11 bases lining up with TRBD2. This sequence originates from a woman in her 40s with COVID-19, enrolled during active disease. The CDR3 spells CASSFLAGGSGELFF. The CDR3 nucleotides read TGCGCCAGCAGCTTTCTAGCGGGAGGTTCCGGGGAGCTGTTTTTT.